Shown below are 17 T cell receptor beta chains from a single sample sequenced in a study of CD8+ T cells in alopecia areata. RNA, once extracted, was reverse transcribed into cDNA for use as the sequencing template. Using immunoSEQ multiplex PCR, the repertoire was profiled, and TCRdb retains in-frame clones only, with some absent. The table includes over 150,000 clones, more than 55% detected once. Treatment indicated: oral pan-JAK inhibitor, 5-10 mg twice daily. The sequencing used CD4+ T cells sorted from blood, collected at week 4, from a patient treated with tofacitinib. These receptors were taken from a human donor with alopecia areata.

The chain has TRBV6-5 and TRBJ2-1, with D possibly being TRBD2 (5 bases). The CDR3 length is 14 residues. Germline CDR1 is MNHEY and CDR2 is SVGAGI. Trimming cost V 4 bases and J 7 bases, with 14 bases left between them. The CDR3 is CASSSRGLRNEQFF. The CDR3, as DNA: TGTGCCAGCAGTTCTCGGGGTCTGCGGAATGAGCAGTTCTTC.

CDR3 in amino acids: CAWSRGWNQPQHF. CDR3 coding DNA: TGTGCCTGGTCTCGGGGGTGGAATCAGCCCCAGCATTTT. J is TRBJ1-5 and V is TRBV30, with D possibly TRBD1 on 5 matching bases. From germline, CDR1 is GTSNPN and CDR2 SVGIG (reference sequence). Deletions cut 5 bases from V and 4 bases from J, with 12 bases between. This CDR3 spans 13 amino acids. Full variable domain (rest looked up from reference TRBV30 and TRBJ1-5): SQTIHQWPATLVQPVGSPLSLECTVEGTSNPNLYWYRQAAGRGLQLLFYSVGIGQISSEVPQNLSASRPQDRQFILSSKKLLLSDSGFYLCAWSRGWNQPQHFGDGTRLSIL.

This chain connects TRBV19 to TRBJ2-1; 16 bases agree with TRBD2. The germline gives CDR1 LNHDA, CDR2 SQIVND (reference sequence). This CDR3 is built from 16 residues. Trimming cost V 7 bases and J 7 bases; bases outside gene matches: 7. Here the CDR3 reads CASNSGLAGGGNEQFF. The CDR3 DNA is TGTGCCAGTAATTCGGGACTAGCGGGAGGGGGGAATGAGCAGTTCTTC.

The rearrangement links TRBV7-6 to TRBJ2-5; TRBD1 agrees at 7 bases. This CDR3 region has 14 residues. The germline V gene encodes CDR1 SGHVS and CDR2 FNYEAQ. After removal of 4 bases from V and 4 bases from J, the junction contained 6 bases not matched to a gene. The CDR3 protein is CASSSRDSAETQYF. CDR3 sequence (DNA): TGTGCCAGCAGCTCCCGGGACAGTGCAGAGACCCAGTACTTC. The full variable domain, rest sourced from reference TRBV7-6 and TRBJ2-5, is GAGVSQSPRYKVTKRGQDVALRCDPISGHVSLYWYRQALGQGPEFLTYFNYEAQQDKSGLPNDRFSAERPEGSISTLTIQRTEQRDSAMYRCASSSRDSAETQYFGPGTRLLVL.

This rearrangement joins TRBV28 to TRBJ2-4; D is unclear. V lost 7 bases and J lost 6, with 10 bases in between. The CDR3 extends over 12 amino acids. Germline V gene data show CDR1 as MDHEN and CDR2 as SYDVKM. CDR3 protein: CASISGRNIQYF. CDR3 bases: TGTGCCAGCATCAGTGGTAGAAACATTCAGTACTTC.

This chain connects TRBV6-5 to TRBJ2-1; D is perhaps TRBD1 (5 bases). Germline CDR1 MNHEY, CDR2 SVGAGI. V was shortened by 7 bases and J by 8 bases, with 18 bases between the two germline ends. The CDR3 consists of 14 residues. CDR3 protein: CASTLDKISHEQFF. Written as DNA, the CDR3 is TGTGCCAGCACGCTGGACAAAATTTCCCATGAGCAGTTCTTC.

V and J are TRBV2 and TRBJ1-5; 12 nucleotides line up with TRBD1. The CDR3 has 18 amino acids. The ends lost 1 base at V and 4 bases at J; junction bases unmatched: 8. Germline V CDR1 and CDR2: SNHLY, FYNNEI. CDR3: CASSEVLGQGARNQPQHF. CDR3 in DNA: TGTGCCAGCAGTGAAGTATTGGGACAGGGGGCGAGGAATCAGCCCCAGCATTTT.

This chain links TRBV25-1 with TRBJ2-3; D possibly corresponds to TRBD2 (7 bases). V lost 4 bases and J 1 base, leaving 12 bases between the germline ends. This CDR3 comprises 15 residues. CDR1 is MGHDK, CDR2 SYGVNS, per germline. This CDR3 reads CASSARGGGTDTQYF. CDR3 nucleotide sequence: TGTGCCAGCAGTGCCAGGGGAGGGGGCACAGATACGCAGTATTTT.

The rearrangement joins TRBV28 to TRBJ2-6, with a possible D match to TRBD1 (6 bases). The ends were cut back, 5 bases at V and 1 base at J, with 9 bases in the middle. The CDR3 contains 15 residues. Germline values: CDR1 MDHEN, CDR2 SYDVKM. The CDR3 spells CASSHTGSGANVLTF. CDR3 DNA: TGTGCCAGCAGTCATACAGGGTCTGGGGCCAACGTCCTGACTTTC.

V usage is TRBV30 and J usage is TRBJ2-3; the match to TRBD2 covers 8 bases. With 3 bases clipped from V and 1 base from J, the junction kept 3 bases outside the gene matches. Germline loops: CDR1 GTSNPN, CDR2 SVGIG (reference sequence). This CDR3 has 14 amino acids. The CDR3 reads CAWRGLVGTDTQYF. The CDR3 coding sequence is TGTGCCTGGAGGGGACTAGTTGGCACAGATACGCAGTATTTT.

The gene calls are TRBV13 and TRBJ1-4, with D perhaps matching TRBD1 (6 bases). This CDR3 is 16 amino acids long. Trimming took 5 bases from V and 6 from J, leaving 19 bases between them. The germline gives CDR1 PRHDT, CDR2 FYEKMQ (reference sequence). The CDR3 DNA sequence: TGTGCCAGCAGCCCACCGGGGGCAGGGTGGGATGAAAAACTGTTTTTT. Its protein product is CASSPPGAGWDEKLFF. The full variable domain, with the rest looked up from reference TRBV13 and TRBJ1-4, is AAGVIQSPRHLIKEKRETATLKCYPIPRHDTVYWYQQGPGQDPQFLISFYEKMQSDKGSIPDRFSAQQFSDYHSELNMSSLELGDSALYFCASSPPGAGWDEKLFFGSGTQLSVL.

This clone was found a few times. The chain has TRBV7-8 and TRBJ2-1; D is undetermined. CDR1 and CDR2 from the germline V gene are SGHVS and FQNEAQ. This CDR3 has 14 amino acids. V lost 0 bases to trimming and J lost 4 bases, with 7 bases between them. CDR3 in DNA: TGTGCCAGCAGCTTAGCCATAAGATACAATGAGCAGTTCTTC. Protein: CASSLAIRYNEQFF.

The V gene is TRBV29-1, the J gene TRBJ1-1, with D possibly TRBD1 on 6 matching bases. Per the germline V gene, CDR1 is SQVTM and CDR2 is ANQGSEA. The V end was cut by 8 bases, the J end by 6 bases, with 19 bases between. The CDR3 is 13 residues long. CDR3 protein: CSSDGGPRSEAFF. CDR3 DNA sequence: TGCAGCTCGGACGGGGGGCCGCGGTCTGAAGCTTTCTTT. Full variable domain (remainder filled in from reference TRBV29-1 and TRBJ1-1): SAVISQKPSRDICQRGTSLTIQCQVDSQVTMMFWYRQQPGQSLTLIATANQGSEATYESGFVIDKFPISRPNLTFSTLTVSNMSPEDSSIYLCSSDGGPRSEAFFGQGTRLTVV.

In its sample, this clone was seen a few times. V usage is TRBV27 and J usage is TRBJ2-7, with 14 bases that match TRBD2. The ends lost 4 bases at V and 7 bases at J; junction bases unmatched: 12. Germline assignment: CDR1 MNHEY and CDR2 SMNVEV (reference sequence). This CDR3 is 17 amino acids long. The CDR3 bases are TGTGCCAGCAGTTCTGGAACGGGACTAGCGGGAGCGCGGGAGCAGTACTTC. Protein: CASSSGTGLAGAREQYF.

The CDR3 DNA reads as TGCAGCGTTGGTTCCGACAGGACTTACAATGAGCAGTTCTTC. It codes for CSVGSDRTYNEQFF. This chain uses TRBV29-1 with TRBJ2-1; possible D gene TRBD1, 6 bases. V was trimmed by 4 bases and J by 4 bases, leaving 14 bases between them. The CDR3 runs 14 residues. Per the germline V gene, CDR1 is SQVTM and CDR2 is ANQGSEA.

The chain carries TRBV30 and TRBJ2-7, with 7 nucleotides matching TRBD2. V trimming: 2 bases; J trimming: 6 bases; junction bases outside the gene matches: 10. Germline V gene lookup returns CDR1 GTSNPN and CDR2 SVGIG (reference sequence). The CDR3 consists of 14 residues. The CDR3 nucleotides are TGTGCCTGGAGTTTCGGGAGGTCCATACGCGAGCAGTACTTC. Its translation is CAWSFGRSIREQYF.

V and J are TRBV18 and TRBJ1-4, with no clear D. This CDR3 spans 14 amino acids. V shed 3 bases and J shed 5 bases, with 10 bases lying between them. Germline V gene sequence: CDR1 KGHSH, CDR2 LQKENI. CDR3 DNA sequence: TGTGCCAGCTCACCGGGAGGTGCCAATGAAAAACTGTTTTTT. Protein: CASSPGGANEKLFF.